What follows are 22 T cell receptor beta chains derived from one specimen sequenced in a study of blood T cell repertoires in COVID-19. Measured with immunoSEQ multiplex PCR; TCRdb has only the in-frame clones, and not every one. The sample consists of some 330,000 clones, approximately 84% of them appearing once. The material sequenced was PBMCs or T cells enriched from blood (not recorded which). The receptors shown here come from a man aged 25 to 40 who had recovered from COVID-19.

This sequence joins TRBV19 and TRBJ1-1; 7 bases are shared with TRBD1. The V segment lost 5 bases and the J segment 5 bases; nucleotides outside the gene matches: 5. The V gene's germline CDR1 is LNHDA and CDR2 SQIVND (reference sequence). There are 13 residues in the CDR3. CDR3 nucleotide sequence: TGTGCCAGTAGTGCCAGGGGGAAAACTGAAGCTTTCTTT. Translating it yields CASSARGKTEAFF. The whole variable domain, remainder taken from reference TRBV19 and TRBJ1-1, is DGGITQSPKYLFRKEGQNVTLSCEQNLNHDAMYWYRQDPGQGLRLIYYSQIVNDFQKGDIAEGYSVSREKKESFPLTVTSAQKNPTAFYLCASSARGKTEAFFGQGTRLTVV.

This clone was recorded only once. V gene TRBV19 combines with J gene TRBJ2-2; D is undetermined. The length of the CDR3 is 13 residues. Per germline, CDR1 LNHDA and CDR2 SQIVND (reference sequence). V lost 5 bases, J lost 8 bases, and 12 bases lay in between. In DNA form, the CDR3 reads TGTGCCAGTAGTTTTACCTTAGAGGGGGAGCTGTTTTTT. Translated: CASSFTLEGELFF.

This chain connects TRBV7-2 to TRBJ1-1; the D is unclear. Germline V CDR1 and CDR2: SGHTA, FQGNSA. V was shortened by 0 bases and J by 4 bases, with 9 bases between the two germline ends. The CDR3 length is 14 residues. This chain's CDR3 is CASSLAAVGTEAFF. For the CDR3, the DNA is TGTGCCAGCAGCTTAGCAGCGGTCGGCACTGAAGCTTTCTTT.

The sample holds a few counts of this clone. The chain carries TRBV2 and TRBJ1-2; tentatively, D is TRBD1 (6 bases). V was shortened by 4 bases and J by 4 bases, with 13 bases between the two germline ends. The germline V gene encodes CDR1 SNHLY and CDR2 FYNNEI. This CDR3 spans 14 amino acids. CDR3 nucleotides: TGTGCCAGCAGTGTAGCTGGGGGCAGCTATGGCTACACCTTC. Protein sequence: CASSVAGGSYGYTF.

The chain joins TRBV27 to TRBJ1-2; 12 bases are shared with TRBD1. This CDR3 contains 15 residues. V trimming: 5 bases; J trimming: 3 bases; junction bases outside the gene matches: 4. Germline V gene data show CDR1 as MNHEY and CDR2 as SMNVEV (reference sequence). The CDR3 DNA follows: TGTGCCAGCAGTGTAGGGACAGGGGGCGACTATGGCTACACCTTC. Translation gives CASSVGTGGDYGYTF.

V and J are TRBV11-3 and TRBJ1-1, with D possibly being TRBD1 (6 bases). There are 19 residues in the CDR3. CDR1 and CDR2 from the germline V gene are SGHNT and YENEEA. V was shortened by 0 bases and J by 3 bases, with 23 bases between the two germline ends. The CDR3 reads CASSLDGGGRGAGDTEAFF. The CDR3 DNA follows: TGTGCCAGCAGCTTAGACGGGGGGGGCAGGGGAGCGGGGGACACTGAAGCTTTCTTT.

The J gene is TRBJ1-6, the V gene TRBV3-1 (or the pseudogene TRBV3-2), with a weak D call TRBD1 (6 bases). V was shortened by 3 bases and J by 0 bases, with 15 bases between the two germline ends. CDR3 length: 18 amino acids. Germline V lookup: CDR1 LGHDT, CDR2 YNNKEL (reference sequence). CDR3 sequence: CASSHYLGQSSYNSPLHF. The DNA of the CDR3 is TGTGCCAGCAGCCATTACCTAGGACAGAGCTCCTATAATTCACCCCTCCACTTT.

The chain links TRBV6-5 to TRBJ1-1, with unresolved D. The germline CDR1 and CDR2 sequences are MNHEY and SVGAGI. The CDR3 has 16 amino acids. V dropped 0 bases and J dropped 7 bases, with 18 bases sitting between them. This chain's CDR3 is CASSYSILASRVEAFF. The DNA for the CDR3 is TGTGCCAGCAGTTACTCGATACTGGCCAGCCGGGTTGAAGCTTTCTTT.

The chain uses TRBV6-5 and TRBJ2-7; D may be TRBD1 (5 bases). The CDR3 is made up of 12 amino acids. Germline values: CDR1 MNHEY, CDR2 SVGAGI. V was pared by 6 bases and J by 2 bases, with 8 bases between. The CDR3 bases are TGTGCCAGCAGACAGGTCGCCTACGAGCAGTACTTC. As protein: CASRQVAYEQYF.

The chain is built from TRBV19 and TRBJ1-1; D not resolved. This CDR3 spans 13 amino acids. CDR1 is LNHDA, CDR2 SQIVND, per germline (reference sequence). Trimming cost V 8 bases and J 9 bases, with 19 bases left between them. This CDR3 reads CASRDLGKAQAFF. CDR3 nucleotide sequence: TGTGCCAGTCGGGATTTGGGTAAAGCGCAAGCTTTCTTT.

This clone was seen a single time. The rearrangement uses TRBV16 and TRBJ1-4; D is undetermined. This CDR3 comprises 15 residues. V lost 0 bases and J 4 bases, leaving 9 bases between the germline ends. From germline, CDR1 is KGHSY and CDR2 FQNENV. CDR3 coding DNA: TGTGCCAGCAGCCAATCGAGGCAAAGTAATGAAAAACTGTTTTTT. Protein: CASSQSRQSNEKLFF.

This chain uses TRBV7-8 with TRBJ1-3; 8 nucleotides match TRBD1. J was trimmed by 4 bases and V by 4 bases; bases with no gene match: 9. This CDR3 region has 16 residues. CDR1 is SGHVS, CDR2 FQNEAQ, per germline. The CDR3 DNA is TGTGCCAGCAGCTCCCCGGACAGGGCGTTCGGAAACACCATATATTTT. This translates into CASSSPDRAFGNTIYF.

This clone was found a few times. The chain carries TRBV6-2 or TRBV6-3 and TRBJ1-6; 9 bases match TRBD1. Germline CDR1 and CDR2: MNHEY and SVGEGT. Germline trimming cut 0 bases from V and 9 bases from J; bases unmatched to any gene: 9. CDR3 length: 17 residues. The CDR3 nucleotides read TGTGCCAGCAGTTACTCCCCGGGACAGGGAAGGAGTTCACCCCTCCACTTT. It translates to CASSYSPGQGRSSPLHF.

V and J are TRBV5-1 and TRBJ1-2; 10 nucleotides match TRBD1. V dropped 4 bases and J dropped 8; count of bases not matched to a gene: 17. In germline, CDR1 is SGHRS, CDR2 YFSETQ. The CDR3 covers 17 residues. The CDR3 nucleotides are TGCGCCAGCAGCCGGCACCGGGACAGGGGTTTACAGGAAGGCTACACCTTC. It yields the protein CASSRHRDRGLQEGYTF.

V gene TRBV5-5 combines with J gene TRBJ1-6, with D perhaps matching TRBD1 (6 bases). In germline, CDR1 is SGHKS, CDR2 YYEKEE (reference sequence). Trimming removed 0 bases from V and 4 bases from J, with 8 bases in between. The CDR3 covers 15 residues. CDR3: CASSLGQVYNSPLHF. CDR3 nucleotides: TGTGCCAGCAGCTTGGGACAGGTGTATAATTCACCCCTCCACTTT.

The V gene is TRBV9, the J gene TRBJ1-2; TRBD1 might be the D (6 bases). Deletions cut 7 bases from V and 4 bases from J, with 14 bases between. CDR1 SGDLS and CDR2 YYNGEE come from the germline V gene. This CDR3 region has 13 residues. The CDR3 protein is CASGPGTIYGYTF. The DNA of the CDR3 is TGTGCCAGCGGCCCCGGGACAATCTATGGCTACACCTTC.

The rearrangement joins TRBV25-1 to TRBJ2-5, with D hard to call. The V gene lost 1 base and the J gene lost 3 bases, with 12 bases spanning the gap. Germline V gene data show CDR1 as MGHDK and CDR2 as SYGVNS. The CDR3 covers 15 residues. The DNA of the CDR3 is TGTGCCAGCAGTGAATCCAGTGGGCAGGAAGAGACCCAGTACTTC. Encoded protein: CASSESSGQEETQYF.

In regard to this clone: Other DNA sequences in this specimen translate into the identical CDR3. This chain joins TRBV6-5 and TRBJ2-7, with 9 bases aligning to TRBD2. Losses at the gene ends were 0 bases for V and 0 bases for J; bases not matched to a gene: 3. The CDR3 totals 16 residues. Germline CDR1 is MNHEY and CDR2 is SVGAGI. CDR3 DNA: TGTGCCAGCAGTTACTCGACTAGCGGAAGCTCCTACGAGCAGTACTTC. Translated: CASSYSTSGSSYEQYF.

The chain employs TRBV19 and TRBJ2-7; 11 bases are a match to TRBD2. Germline values: CDR1 LNHDA, CDR2 SQIVND (reference sequence). The CDR3 has 16 residues. V shed 2 bases, J shed 2 bases, and the junction held 5 bases outside the gene matches. The CDR3 reads CASSIKGTSGPYEQYF. In nucleotides, the CDR3 is TGTGCCAGTAGTATAAAGGGGACTAGCGGACCCTACGAGCAGTACTTC.

A single count supports this clone. The V gene is TRBV13, the J gene TRBJ1-4; possibly TRBD1 for D (6 bases). CDR1 PRHDT and CDR2 FYEKMQ come from the germline V gene (reference sequence). V dropped 5 bases and J dropped 3 bases, with 7 bases sitting between them. This CDR3 comprises 13 residues. CDR3 sequence reads: CASSRTANEKLFF. Written as DNA, the CDR3 is TGTGCCAGCAGCCGGACAGCTAATGAAAAACTGTTTTTT. Supplemented by reference TRBV13 and TRBJ1-4, the full variable domain reads AAGVIQSPRHLIKEKRETATLKCYPIPRHDTVYWYQQGPGQDPQFLISFYEKMQSDKGSIPDRFSAQQFSDYHSELNMSSLELGDSALYFCASSRTANEKLFFGSGTQLSVL.

The chain is built from TRBV18 and TRBJ2-3; D gene ambiguous. Trimming removed 3 bases from V and 2 bases from J, with 12 bases in between. The CDR3 totals 15 residues. From germline, CDR1 is KGHSH and CDR2 LQKENI. The DNA of the CDR3 is TGTGCCAGCTCACCTATAGAGAATCCCACAGATACGCAGTATTTT. Encoded protein: CASSPIENPTDTQYF.

The chain uses TRBV4-1 and TRBJ2-5; tentative D call: TRBD1 (6 bases). V shed 0 bases and J shed 6 bases, with 14 bases lying between them. The CDR3 is 15 amino acids. Germline assignment: CDR1 MGHRA and CDR2 YSYEKL. For the CDR3, the DNA is TGCGCCAGCAGCCAAGATCCTACAGGGAAGAAGACCCAGTACTTC. Translated, it gives CASSQDPTGKKTQYF.